This TCR beta chain was captured by sequencing in a study of T cell responses to AZD1222 COVID-19 vaccine. The overall study: Pooled together were second doses at about 4 or about 12 weeks. Study-level findings and limits: Close to half of all spike-specific TCRs reportedly target regions of the variants that are unmutated. Vaccine-associated CD4 TCRs spanned spike, dominant at 160-218 and 743-854.

As concerns this clone: What it recognizes is unknown.

The assay was immunoSEQ multiplex PCR, and TCRdb's table has in-frame clones only and misses some. The data contain tens of thousands of clones, roughly 90% of them seen just once; the ten biggest clones take up just under 2%. The clonotype was recovered from an adult in good health. Sequenced material: peripheral blood, taken on day 0 of AZD1222 vaccination.

CDR3 amino acids: CASSLFPGPNSPLHF. The CDR3, as DNA: TGTGCCAGCAGTTTATTCCCAGGGCCTAATTCACCCCTCCACTTT. V is TRBV28 and J is TRBJ1-6; D perhaps matches TRBD1 (5 bases). V was cut by 1 base and J by 6 bases, with 10 bases left in between. There are 15 residues in the CDR3. Germline V gives CDR1 MDHEN, CDR2 SYDVKM.